These 5 T cell receptor beta chains share one sample of origin, sequenced in a study of OX40 agonist ivuxolimab in advanced cancers. Data came from immunoSEQ multiplex PCR; TCRdb stores just in-frame clones and leaves some out. The sample consists of around 15,000 clones, around 70% of them appearing once. The specimen was CD4+ or CD8+ T cells sorted from blood, collected in a trial of the OX40 agonist ivuxolimab. The receptors derive from an adult with an advanced solid tumor such as melanoma, head and neck, liver or kidney cancer.

The chain joins TRBV28 to TRBJ2-4, with D unresolved. CDR3 length: 16 residues. From germline, CDR1 is MDHEN and CDR2 SYDVKM. Trimming stripped 6 bases from V and 1 base from J, with 16 bases between. CDR3 amino acids: CASSLPRATAKNIQYF. As DNA, the CDR3 is TGTGCCAGCAGCCTCCCCCGGGCTACGGCCAAAAACATTCAGTACTTC.

The rearrangement links TRBV7-2 to TRBJ2-2; the D is unclear. V lost 1 base to trimming and J lost 6 bases, with 3 bases between them. The CDR3 extends over 12 amino acids. CDR1 and CDR2 (germline): SGHTA, FQGNSA. The CDR3 loop is CASSLGPGELFF. The DNA for the CDR3 is TGTGCCAGCAGCTTAGGCCCCGGGGAGCTGTTTTTT.

The rearrangement joins TRBV30 to TRBJ2-3, with 12 bases that match TRBD2. CDR1 GTSNPN and CDR2 SVGIG come from the germline V gene (reference sequence). V gave up 3 bases and J gave up 6 bases; unmatched junction bases: 7. The length of the CDR3 is 15 residues. The CDR3 nucleotides are TGTGCCTGGAGGTCCCCCACTAGCGGGAGGGATACGCAGTATTTT. This encodes CAWRSPTSGRDTQYF.

The rearrangement uses TRBV11-2 and TRBJ2-1; no clear D. The CDR3 runs 11 residues. Germline V lookup: CDR1 SGHAT, CDR2 FQNNGV. V dropped 6 bases and J dropped 7 bases, with 7 bases sitting between them. The CDR3 reads CASRVTNEQFF. The CDR3 region has the DNA TGTGCCAGCAGGGTTACTAATGAGCAGTTCTTC.

In this sample, this clone turned up a few times. The same CDR3 is also encoded by other DNA sequences in this sample. The chain has TRBV6-5 and TRBJ1-1; D is uncertain. Germline CDR1 is MNHEY and CDR2 is SVGAGI. V gave up 0 bases and J gave up 5 bases, with 7 bases separating them. The CDR3 covers 13 residues. As DNA, the CDR3 is TGTGCCAGCAGTTACTCGAGTAGGACTGAAGCTTTCTTT. It specifies CASSYSSRTEAFF.